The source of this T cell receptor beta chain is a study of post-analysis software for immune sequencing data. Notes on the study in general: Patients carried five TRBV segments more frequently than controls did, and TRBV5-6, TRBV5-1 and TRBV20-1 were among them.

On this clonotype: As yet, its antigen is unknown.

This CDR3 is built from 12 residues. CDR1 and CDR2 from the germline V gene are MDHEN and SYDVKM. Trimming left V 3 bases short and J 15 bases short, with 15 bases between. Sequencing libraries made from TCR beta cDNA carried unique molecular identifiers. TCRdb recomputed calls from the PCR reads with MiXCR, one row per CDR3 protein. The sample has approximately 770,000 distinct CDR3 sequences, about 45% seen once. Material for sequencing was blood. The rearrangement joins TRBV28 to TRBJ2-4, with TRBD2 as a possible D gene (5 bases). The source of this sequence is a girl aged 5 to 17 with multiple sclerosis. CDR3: CASSFPQGSVYF. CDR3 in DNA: TGTGCCAGCAGTTTCCCCCAAGGGAGTGTGTACTTC.